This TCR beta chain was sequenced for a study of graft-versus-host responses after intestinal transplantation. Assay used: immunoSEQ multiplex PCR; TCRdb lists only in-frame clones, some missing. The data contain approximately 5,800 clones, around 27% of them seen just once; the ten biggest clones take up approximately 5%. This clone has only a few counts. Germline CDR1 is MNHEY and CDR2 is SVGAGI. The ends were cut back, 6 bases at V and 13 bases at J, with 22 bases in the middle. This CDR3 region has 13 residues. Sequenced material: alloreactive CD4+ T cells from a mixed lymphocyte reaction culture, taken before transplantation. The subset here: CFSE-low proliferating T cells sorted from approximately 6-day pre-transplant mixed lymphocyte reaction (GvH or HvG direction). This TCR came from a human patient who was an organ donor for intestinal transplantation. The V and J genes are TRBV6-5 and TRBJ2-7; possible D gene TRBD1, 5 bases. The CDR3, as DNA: TGTGCCAGCAGCACCACCTCCAGGGCCAAGGACTACTTC. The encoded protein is CASSTTSRAKDYF.